Included here is one T cell receptor beta chain sequence, with context. Its antigen is not identified. The data were obtained in a study of regulatory T cells in long-lasting Graves disease. Study as a whole: A definition of persistent Graves' disease required over 5 years of antithyroid drugs plus positive TSH receptor antibodies.

The CDR3 runs 15 residues. J gave up 3 bases and V 5 bases, and 7 bases lay outside the gene matches. Germline CDR1 LNHNV, CDR2 YYDKDF (reference sequence). Documented time point: persistent/refractory GD, antithyroid drugs over 5 years with positive TRAb. Scientists built the TCR library using RNA that was extracted from PBMCs. Around 9 milliliters of peripheral blood were drawn into EDTA tubes. Sequencing libraries for TCR beta were prepared with iRepertoire HTBI primers and Arm-PCR of CDR3 regions. TCRdb processed the multiplex PCR reads anew with MiXCR; each CDR3 protein has one entry. The repertoire includes around 400,000 distinct CDR3 sequences, about 25% of them detected once, and approximately 25% sits in the top ten. Findings and caveats of the study: Persistent Graves' patients had lower TCR diversity than newly diagnosed ones. Persistent disease was associated with favored TRBV28 usage and with favored use of TRBJ1-2 and TRBJ2-5.

This sequence joins TRBV15 and TRBJ1-5, with 7 positions matching TRBD1. This specimen was peripheral blood mononuclear cells (PBMCs), taken when the disease was refractory, from a patient treated with antithyroid drugs. This receptor was obtained from a female donor with Graves disease. This chain's CDR3 is CATSGTGAFNQPQHF. The CDR3 nucleotides read TGTGCCACCAGCGGAACAGGGGCGTTCAATCAGCCCCAGCATTTT.